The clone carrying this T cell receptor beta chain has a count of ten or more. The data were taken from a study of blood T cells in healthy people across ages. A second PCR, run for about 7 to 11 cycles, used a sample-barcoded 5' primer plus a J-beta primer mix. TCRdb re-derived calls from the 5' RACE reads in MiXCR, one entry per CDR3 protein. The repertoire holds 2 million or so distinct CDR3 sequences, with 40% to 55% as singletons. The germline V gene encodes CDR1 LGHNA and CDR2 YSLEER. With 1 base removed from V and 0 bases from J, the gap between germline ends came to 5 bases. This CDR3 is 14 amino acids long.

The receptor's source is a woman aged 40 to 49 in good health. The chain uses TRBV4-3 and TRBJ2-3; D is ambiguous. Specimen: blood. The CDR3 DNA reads TGCGCCAGCAGCCAAGCCCAGAGCACAGATACGCAGTATTTT. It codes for CASSQAQSTDTQYF.